This TCR beta chain derives from a study of blood T cells in healthy people across ages. Study-wide results and caveats: More naive CD4+ cells and higher diversity were found in long-lived than in aged donors. Researchers said unsorted PBMCs prevented a conclusive naive versus antigen-experienced comparison.

This clonotype appeared a few times. What it binds is not known. The CDR3 spans 12 residues. Trimming cost V 6 bases and J 11 bases; bases outside gene matches: 12. Germline values: CDR1 DFQATT, CDR2 SNEGSKA (reference sequence). The sample providers were healthy Caucasian people from Russia, aged about 6 to 90. Isolating PBMCs gave at least 7 million of these cells per sample. Sample-barcoded 5' priming and a J-beta primer mix drove a second PCR of roughly 7 to 11 cycles. MiXCR, run by TCRdb on the 5' RACE reads, gives a single entry per CDR3 protein. This sample yields 1.5 million to 2 million distinct CDR3 sequences, of which about 35% are seen a single time; about 10% belongs to the top ten.

The gene calls are TRBV20-1 and TRBJ2-5, with TRBD1 matching 7 bases. Sequencing used blood. The sequence derives from a woman aged 25 to 39 in good health. The DNA of the CDR3 is TGCAGTGCGAGCCAGGGGGTCAGTTATCAGTACTTC. Protein: CSASQGVSYQYF.